These 3 T cell receptor beta chains came from one sample sequenced in a study of blood T cell repertoires in COVID-19. Sequencing used immunoSEQ multiplex PCR; TCRdb keeps in-frame clones, though not all of them. The sample shows hundreds of thousands of clones, about 90% of them seen only once. Sequencing input: PBMCs or T cells enriched from blood (not recorded which). Receptors were obtained from a woman aged 25 to 39 who had recovered from COVID-19.

The table lists this clone with a count of one. V and J are TRBV3-1 (or the pseudogene TRBV3-2) and TRBJ1-5; D not certain. The V gene's germline CDR1 is LGHDT and CDR2 YNNKEL (reference sequence). The CDR3 covers 14 residues. The V end lost 2 bases, the J end lost 6 bases, and 11 bases lay between the germline ends. CDR3 in DNA: TGTGCCAGCAGCCAACAAGCCGTCGGTCAGCCCCAGCATTTT. Translation gives CASSQQAVGQPQHF.

The chain employs TRBV28 and TRBJ1-4, with a possible D match to TRBD1 (5 bases). This CDR3 region has 15 residues. Trimming took off 6 bases at V and 5 bases at J, with 16 bases between the two ends. Looked up from germline, CDR1 is MDHEN and CDR2 is SYDVKM. The CDR3 sequence: CASSPTDSKNEKLFF. CDR3 nucleotides: TGTGCCAGCAGCCCAACTGACAGTAAAAATGAAAAACTGTTTTTT.

The chain recombines TRBV7-9 with TRBJ2-1; 7 bases are a match to TRBD1. Germline V lookup: CDR1 SEHNR, CDR2 FQNEAQ (reference sequence). The CDR3 covers 17 residues. V shed 5 bases and J 1 base; nucleotides not matched to a gene: 11. CDR3 residues: CASSTRGGRGSYNEQFF. The DNA of the CDR3 is TGTGCCAGCAGCACAAGAGGGGGCAGGGGGTCCTACAATGAGCAGTTCTTC.